This is a list of T cell receptor beta chains from one sample in a study of T cell responses to AZD1222 COVID-19 vaccine. Some clones are missing from TCRdb's copy, which holds only in-frame ones; the method was immunoSEQ multiplex PCR. The repertoire holds tens of thousands of clones, 82% seen once, with about 5.6% in the top ten. Sequenced material: peripheral blood, taken on day 0 of AZD1222 vaccination. The receptor set was obtained from an adult in good health. Both conserved end residues are part of each CDR3. Each record gives: clone size, J gene, V gene, D gene, CDR3 protein, CDR3 DNA. The D gene is left open where the match is weak. Size tells how often a clone was seen (once, few, many) or the class of an expanded clone, and some rows leave it out.

>.|TRBJ2-1|TRBV11-3|.
CASSLTGDNEQFF
TGTGCCAGCAGCTTAACTGGCGACAATGAGCAGTTCTTC
>.|TRBJ1-4|TRBV15|.
CATSRGGGLNEKLFF
TGTGCCACCAGCAGAGGCGGGGGGCTTAATGAAAAACTGTTTTTT
>.|TRBJ1-1|TRBV28|.
CASSLIGVDTEAFF
TGTGCCAGCAGTTTAATTGGGGTGGACACTGAAGCTTTCTTT
>.|TRBJ1-2|TRBV11-2|TRBD1
CASSRGQGDGYTF
TGTGCCAGCAGCCGAGGACAGGGGGATGGCTACACCTTC
>.|TRBJ1-4|TRBV5-1|.
CASSLQVAGVKKLFF
TGCGCCAGCAGCTTGCAGGTGGCAGGAGTCAAAAAACTGTTTTTT
>few|TRBJ1-2|TRBV7-8|.
CASSLGRQGYGYTF
TGTGCCAGCAGCTTGGGCCGACAAGGCTATGGCTACACCTTC
>.|TRBJ1-1|TRBV7-9|.
CASSPWEDTEAFF
TGTGCCAGCAGCCCGTGGGAGGACACTGAAGCTTTCTTT
>once|TRBJ2-2|TRBV5-6|TRBD2
CASSAPGLEKGGELFF
TGTGCCAGCAGCGCCCCGGGACTAGAAAAGGGCGGGGAGCTGTTTTTT
>.|TRBJ2-5|TRBV24-1|TRBD1
CATSDPTGPGETQYF
TGTGCCACCAGTGACCCGACAGGGCCAGGGGAGACCCAGTACTTC
>.|TRBJ2-7|TRBV5-1|.
CASSLDGYEQYF
TGCGCCAGCAGCTTGGACGGGTACGAGCAGTACTTC
>few|TRBJ2-7|TRBV28|.
CASSTMARVTLEQYF
TGTGCCAGCAGTACGATGGCGAGAGTAACACTTGAGCAGTACTTC
>.|TRBJ1-5|TRBV30|.
CAWSLLGRNQPQHF
TGTGCCTGGAGCCTCTTGGGGCGCAATCAGCCCCAGCATTTT
>.|TRBJ1-2|TRBV24-1|.
CATSAAGPTNYGYTF
TGTGCCACCAGTGCAGCGGGGCCTACTAACTATGGCTACACCTTC
>.|TRBJ2-2|TRBV6-4|TRBD2
CASSDSAGGPGELFF
TGTGCCAGCAGTGACTCAGCGGGGGGGCCAGGGGAGCTGTTTTTT
>.|TRBJ2-7|TRBV5-1|.
CASSLDGRNTYEQYF
TGCGCCAGCAGCCTAGATGGCAGAAACACCTACGAGCAGTACTTC
>once|TRBJ2-7|TRBV6-1|.
CASSEGQAGPYEQYF
TGTGCCAGCAGTGAAGGGCAGGCGGGCCCCTACGAGCAGTACTTC
>.|TRBJ2-2|TRBV5-1|.
CASSLAGAFTGELFF
TGCGCCAGCAGCTTGGCAGGGGCATTCACCGGGGAGCTGTTTTTT